The 32 T cell receptor beta chains below come from one sample, sequenced in a study of blood T cell repertoires in COVID-19. Some clones are missing from TCRdb's copy, which holds only in-frame ones; the method was immunoSEQ multiplex PCR. The sample consists of approximately 390,000 clones, about 87% of them appearing once. The specimen was PBMCs or T cells enriched from blood (not recorded which). All receptors come from a woman aged 45-60 years who had recovered from COVID-19.

The chain combines TRBV5-1 with TRBJ2-6; 10 nucleotides agree with TRBD1. Trimming cost V 0 bases and J 0 bases; bases outside gene matches: 6. Germline assignment: CDR1 SGHRS and CDR2 YFSETQ. This CDR3 is 19 amino acids long. CDR3 coding DNA: TGCGCCAGCAGCTTGGCCTCCGGGACAGGGGCCTCTGGGGCCAACGTCCTGACTTTC. Encoded protein: CASSLASGTGASGANVLTF.

This chain's CDR3 is CASSFRFASTSGGSNEQFF. DNA for the CDR3: TGTGCCAGCAGCTTCAGGTTTGCCAGCACTAGCGGGGGGTCCAATGAGCAGTTCTTC. The rearrangement uses TRBV11-3 and TRBJ2-1; 12 nucleotides match TRBD2. J lost 6 bases, V lost 3 bases, and 15 bases had no gene match. Looked up from germline, CDR1 is SGHNT and CDR2 is YENEEA. This CDR3 has 19 residues.

The rearrangement links TRBV5-1 to TRBJ1-2, with TRBD1 matching 7 bases. CDR3 length: 13 residues. Looked up from germline, CDR1 is SGHRS and CDR2 is YFSETQ. The junction had 5 bases not matched to a gene; V was cut back by 3 bases and J by 6 bases. CDR3 in amino acids: CASSSGTANGYTF. CDR3 DNA sequence: TGCGCCAGCAGCTCAGGGACAGCCAATGGCTACACCTTC.

The genes are TRBV7-8 and TRBJ1-5; D call uncertain. The CDR3 spans 14 residues. The V gene's germline CDR1 is SGHVS and CDR2 FQNEAQ. With 1 base removed from V and 5 bases from J, the gap between germline ends came to 9 bases. This chain's CDR3 is CASSLVAIYQPQHF. The CDR3 region has the DNA TGTGCCAGCAGCTTAGTTGCGATCTATCAGCCCCAGCATTTT.

The V call is TRBV2, the J call TRBJ1-1; 11 nucleotides line up with TRBD1. V shed 7 bases and J 5 bases; nucleotides not matched to a gene: 3. Per germline, CDR1 SNHLY and CDR2 FYNNEI. There are 13 residues in the CDR3. CDR3 sequence: CASTDRGQTEAFF. The CDR3 DNA reads as TGTGCCAGCACGGACAGGGGGCAGACTGAAGCTTTCTTT.

The genes are TRBV19 and TRBJ1-4; D might be TRBD1 (6 bases). Germline values: CDR1 LNHDA, CDR2 SQIVND (reference sequence). This CDR3 has 12 amino acids. Trimming took off 5 bases at V and 8 bases at J, with 9 bases between the two ends. Here the CDR3 reads CASSPGQEKLFF. CDR3 bases: TGTGCCAGTAGTCCAGGACAGGAAAAACTGTTTTTT.

This chain uses TRBV7-8 with TRBJ2-7; possibly TRBD1 for D (6 bases). The length of the CDR3 is 15 residues. Per germline, CDR1 SGHVS and CDR2 FQNEAQ. V lost 3 bases and J lost 4, with 16 bases in between. CDR3 nucleotides: TGTGCCAGCAGCTTGACAGGCCCTTCCCCATACGAGCAGTACTTC. Translated, it gives CASSLTGPSPYEQYF.

The chain employs TRBV28 and TRBJ1-1, with 7 nucleotides matching TRBD1. Germline CDR1 reads MDHEN; CDR2 reads SYDVKM. CDR3 size: 14 residues. V trimming: 5 bases; J trimming: 7 bases; junction bases outside the gene matches: 10. DNA for the CDR3: TGTGCCAGCAGTGGGACAGTTCCGTCGCGTGAAGCTTTCTTT. This translates into CASSGTVPSREAFF. Filled out from reference TRBV28 and TRBJ1-1, the complete variable domain reads DVKVTQSSRYLVKRTGEKVFLECVQDMDHENMFWYRQDPGLGLRLIYFSYDVKMKEKGDIPEGYSVSREKKERFSLILESASTNQTSMYLCASSGTVPSREAFFGQGTRLTVV.

This clone was seen just once. The chain joins TRBV30 to TRBJ1-2, with no clear D. Per germline, CDR1 GTSNPN and CDR2 SVGIG (reference sequence). V was trimmed by 3 bases and J by 7 bases, leaving 12 bases between them. The CDR3 spans 12 residues. The CDR3 DNA is TGTGCCTGGAGCTCAAGTTCGGGTGGCTACACCTTC. Protein product: CAWSSSSGGYTF.

The rearrangement joins TRBV5-1 to TRBJ1-1, with D possibly being TRBD1 (6 bases). This CDR3 is built from 14 residues. V dropped 5 bases and J dropped 7 bases, with 18 bases sitting between them. The V gene's germline CDR1 is SGHRS and CDR2 YFSETQ. The CDR3 loop reads CASRYTGSSGEAFF. Written as DNA, the CDR3 is TGCGCCAGCAGGTATACAGGGTCTTCCGGTGAAGCTTTCTTT.

CDR3 residues: CASSAAGTSVYEQYF. The CDR3 bases are TGTGCCAGCAGCGCAGCCGGGACATCAGTCTACGAGCAGTACTTC. This chain links TRBV7-9 with TRBJ2-7; weak D call: TRBD1 (6 bases). Between the trimmed V and J ends, which lost 5 bases and 3 bases, there was a span of 17 bases. This CDR3 is built from 15 residues. The V gene's germline CDR1 is SEHNR and CDR2 FQNEAQ (reference sequence).

The rearrangement joins TRBV5-6 to TRBJ1-1; tentatively, D is TRBD1 (6 bases). CDR3 length equals 16 residues. Germline lookup yields CDR1 SGHDT and CDR2 YYEEEE. V lost 4 bases and J lost 1, with 17 bases in between. The chain's CDR3 is CASSPAPTGANTEAFF. The DNA of the CDR3 is TGTGCCAGCAGCCCGGCCCCGACAGGCGCGAACACTGAAGCTTTCTTT.

The chain uses TRBV11-2 and TRBJ2-2, with TRBD2 matching over 9 bases. CDR3 length: 19 residues. The germline gives CDR1 SGHAT, CDR2 FQNNGV. Trimming took 2 bases from V and 3 from J; bases not matched to a gene: 13. The CDR3 bases are TGTGCCAGCAGCTTATCTTTGGTAGGCGGGGGGGCCTACACCGGGGAGCTGTTTTTT. Protein product: CASSLSLVGGGAYTGELFF.

The V gene is TRBV4-3, the J gene TRBJ1-1; 7 positions match TRBD1. The CDR3 consists of 16 residues. Germline V CDR1 and CDR2: LGHNA, YSLEER. The J segment lost 4 bases and the V segment lost 3 bases, leaving 11 bases of the junction unmatched. CDR3 sequence reads: CASSQYVQGVGTEAFF. The CDR3 DNA reads TGCGCCAGCAGCCAGTACGTTCAGGGGGTCGGCACTGAAGCTTTCTTT.

The rearrangement joins TRBV5-8 to TRBJ1-4; D not resolved. CDR1 is SGHTS and CDR2 is YDEGEE in the germline V gene. The CDR3 extends over 15 amino acids. Between the trimmed V and J ends, which lost 0 bases and 5 bases, there was a span of 11 bases. The CDR3 is CASSLGDILNEKLFF. The CDR3, as DNA: TGTGCCAGCAGCTTGGGAGACATATTAAATGAAAAACTGTTTTTT.

In the case of this clone: One end of the junction is discordant with germline, which a read error may explain. The rearrangement uses TRBV28 and TRBJ1-5, with D hard to call. CDR1 is MDHEN and CDR2 is SYDVKM in the germline V gene. The length of the CDR3 is 13 residues. The CDR3 loop is CASRFRGNQPQHF. CDR3 bases: TGTGCCAGCCGTTTCCGGGGCAATCAGCCCCAGCATTTT.

The chain is built from TRBV5-1 and TRBJ2-7; D may be TRBD1 (5 bases). V lost 5 bases and J 6 bases, leaving 21 bases between the germline ends. This CDR3 is built from 15 residues. Germline CDR1 reads SGHRS; CDR2 reads YFSETQ. CDR3 in DNA: TGCGCCAGCAGAGTTGCAACAGGTGCCCCAGGCGAGCAGTACTTC. Its translation is CASRVATGAPGEQYF.

The chain recombines TRBV14 with TRBJ2-3; 10 bases line up with TRBD2. V shed 8 bases and J 2 bases; nucleotides not matched to a gene: 4. Germline assignment: CDR1 SGHDN and CDR2 FVKESK. The CDR3 covers 14 residues. The CDR3 region has the DNA TGTGCCAGCGGTAGCGGGGGGTACACAGATACGCAGTATTTT. It translates to CASGSGGYTDTQYF.

The V and J genes are TRBV28 and TRBJ2-7, with 9 bases identical to TRBD1. The CDR3 has 17 amino acids. The V segment lost 2 bases and the J segment 4 bases; nucleotides outside the gene matches: 12. Germline V CDR1 and CDR2: MDHEN, SYDVKM. The DNA of the CDR3 is TGTGCCAGCAGTTTAAGGGGAAACAGGGGGCGCGTATACGAGCAGTACTTC. This gives the protein CASSLRGNRGRVYEQYF.

This CDR3 is CASSLFTGITEAFF. The CDR3 nucleotides are TGTGCCAGCAGCTTATTTACGGGAATCACTGAAGCTTTCTTT. This chain connects TRBV7-2 to TRBJ1-1; D uncertain. Per the germline V gene, CDR1 is SGHTA and CDR2 is FQGNSA. V lost 2 bases to trimming and J lost 4 bases, with 11 bases between them. The CDR3 is made up of 14 amino acids. The entire variable domain, with the rest obtained from reference TRBV7-2 and TRBJ1-1, is as follows: GAGVSQSPSNKVTEKGKDVELRCDPISGHTALYWYRQSLGQGLEFLIYFQGNSAPDKSGLPSDRFSAERTGGSVSTLTIQRTQQEDSAVYLCASSLFTGITEAFFGQGTRLTVV.

The chain links TRBV6-1 to TRBJ2-1; tentatively, D is TRBD2 (5 bases). With 3 bases removed from V and 9 bases from J, the gap between germline ends came to 18 bases. CDR1 MNHNS and CDR2 SASEGT come from the germline V gene. This CDR3 region has 15 residues. The CDR3 sequence: CASSDRGWSGGEQFF. The CDR3, as DNA: TGTGCCAGCAGTGACCGGGGTTGGAGTGGCGGTGAGCAGTTCTTC.

This chain uses TRBV12-3 or TRBV12-4 with TRBJ2-5; 7 bases fit TRBD2. Trimming took 7 bases from V and 5 from J; bases not matched to a gene: 7. CDR3 length: 13 residues. CDR3 protein: CASTGGPGETQYF. The CDR3 bases are TGTGCCAGCACGGGGGGACCGGGGGAGACCCAGTACTTC.

This chain connects TRBV28 to TRBJ2-7, with 7 bases fitting TRBD1. Losses at the gene ends were 5 bases for V and 0 bases for J; bases not matched to a gene: 4. From germline, CDR1 is MDHEN and CDR2 SYDVKM. The CDR3 runs 14 residues. For the CDR3, the DNA is TGTGCCAGCAGTCAGACAGGGTTCTCCTACGAGCAGTACTTC. It encodes CASSQTGFSYEQYF. Based on the CDR3 plus reference TRBV28 and TRBJ2-7, the full variable domain is DVKVTQSSRYLVKRTGEKVFLECVQDMDHENMFWYRQDPGLGLRLIYFSYDVKMKEKGDIPEGYSVSREKKERFSLILESASTNQTSMYLCASSQTGFSYEQYFGPGTRLTVT.

V gene TRBV30 combines with J gene TRBJ2-7; 12 nucleotides align to TRBD2. Germline V gene lookup returns CDR1 GTSNPN and CDR2 SVGIG (reference sequence). V lost 3 bases to trimming and J lost 0 bases; unmatched junction nucleotides: 6. This CDR3 has 16 amino acids. The CDR3 bases are TGTGCCTGGAGCCCGAGACTAGCGGGGGTCTCCTACGAGCAGTACTTC. Its protein product is CAWSPRLAGVSYEQYF. The whole variable domain, remainder taken from reference TRBV30 and TRBJ2-7, is SQTIHQWPATLVQPVGSPLSLECTVEGTSNPNLYWYRQAAGRGLQLLFYSVGIGQISSEVPQNLSASRPQDRQFILSSKKLLLSDSGFYLCAWSPRLAGVSYEQYFGPGTRLTVT.

This sequence joins TRBV7-3 and TRBJ1-1; TRBD1 aligns across 10 bases. CDR1 SGHTA and CDR2 FQGTGA come from the germline V gene. This CDR3 has 13 residues. The V and J ends lost 5 bases and 5 bases, in that order; junction bases with no gene match: 2. The CDR3 loop is CASSVGQGTEAFF. CDR3 nucleotides: TGTGCCAGCAGCGTGGGACAGGGGACTGAAGCTTTCTTT. The full variable domain, rest sourced from reference TRBV7-3 and TRBJ1-1, is GAGVSQTPSNKVTEKGKYVELRCDPISGHTALYWYRQSLGQGPEFLIYFQGTGAADDSGLPNDRFFAVRPEGSVSTLKIQRTERGDSAVYLCASSVGQGTEAFFGQGTRLTVV.

This clone has more than one count but fewer than ten. The chain couples TRBV4-3 to TRBJ1-1; the D is unclear. CDR1 and CDR2 from the germline V gene are LGHNA and YSLEER. The CDR3 sequence is 13 residues long. V lost 0 bases and J 4 bases, leaving 6 bases between the germline ends. For the CDR3, the DNA is TGCGCCAGCAGCCAAGACCGGAGCACTGAAGCTTTCTTT. This translates into CASSQDRSTEAFF.

CDR3 nucleotide sequence: TGTGCCAGCAGCCCGACGGCTAGCGGAAGGACCCAGTACTTC. Translated, it gives CASSPTASGRTQYF. The chain carries TRBV3-1 (or the pseudogene TRBV3-2) and TRBJ2-5; TRBD2 matches 7 bases. The CDR3 runs to 14 residues. Germline CDR1 and CDR2: LGHDT and YNNKEL (reference sequence). Trimming cost V 4 bases and J 7 bases; bases outside gene matches: 9.

V gene TRBV6-5 combines with J gene TRBJ2-5; maybe TRBD2 (5 bases). This CDR3 has 15 amino acids. Germline CDR1 is MNHEY and CDR2 is SVGAGI. V lost 2 bases and J lost 1, with 11 bases in between. CDR3 region: CASSYRGMSQETQYF. CDR3 nucleotide sequence: TGTGCCAGCAGTTACCGAGGGATGAGCCAAGAGACCCAGTACTTC.

CDR3 protein: CASSLDPIQGGYEQYF. Here the CDR3 DNA reads TGCGCCAGCAGCTTGGACCCTATACAGGGGGGCTACGAGCAGTACTTC. The chain recombines TRBV5-1 with TRBJ2-7; the match to TRBD1 covers 8 bases. There are 16 residues in the CDR3. After removal of 0 bases from V and 3 bases from J, the junction contained 8 bases not matched to a gene. Per the germline V gene, CDR1 is SGHRS and CDR2 is YFSETQ.

The J gene is TRBJ2-7, the V gene TRBV27, with D perhaps TRBD2 (6 bases). Germline assignment: CDR1 MNHEY and CDR2 SMNVEV (reference sequence). Trimming stripped 6 bases from V and 0 bases from J, with 18 bases between. This CDR3 is 16 amino acids long. The CDR3 coding sequence is TGTGCCAGCAGCCTCAAGGGAGGCGGGGTCTCCTACGAGCAGTACTTC. Amino acid sequence: CASSLKGGGVSYEQYF.

This clone appeared a single time. The J gene is TRBJ2-1, the V gene TRBV4-2; D unclear. Trimming removed 0 bases from V and 9 bases from J, with 9 bases in between. This CDR3 spans 13 amino acids. Germline-derived CDR1 and CDR2 are LGHNA and YNFKEQ. CDR3 protein: CASSQDQRGEQFF. CDR3 bases: TGTGCCAGCAGCCAAGACCAGCGCGGTGAGCAGTTCTTC.

J is TRBJ1-1 and V is TRBV27; the D gene is possibly TRBD1 (5 bases). Deletions cut 6 bases from V and 4 bases from J, with 24 bases between. The CDR3 has 17 residues. Germline-derived CDR1 and CDR2 are MNHEY and SMNVEV (reference sequence). The CDR3 spells CASSQQATAALGTEAFF. As DNA, the CDR3 is TGTGCCAGCAGCCAACAAGCGACAGCCGCGTTGGGCACTGAAGCTTTCTTT.